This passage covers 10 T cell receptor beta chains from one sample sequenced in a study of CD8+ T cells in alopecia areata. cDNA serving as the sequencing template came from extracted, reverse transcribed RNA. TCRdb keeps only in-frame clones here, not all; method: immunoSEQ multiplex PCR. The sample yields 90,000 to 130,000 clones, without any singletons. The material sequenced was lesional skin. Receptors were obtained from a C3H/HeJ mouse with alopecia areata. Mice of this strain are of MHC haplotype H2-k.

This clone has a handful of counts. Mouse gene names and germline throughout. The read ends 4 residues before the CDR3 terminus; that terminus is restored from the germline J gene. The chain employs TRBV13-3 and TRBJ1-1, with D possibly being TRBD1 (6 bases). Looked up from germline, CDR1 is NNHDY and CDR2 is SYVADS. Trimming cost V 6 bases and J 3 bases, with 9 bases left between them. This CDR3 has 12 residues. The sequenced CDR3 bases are TGTGCCAGCACCTCAGGGGACACA. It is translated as CASTSGDT. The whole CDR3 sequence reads CASTSGDTEVFF.

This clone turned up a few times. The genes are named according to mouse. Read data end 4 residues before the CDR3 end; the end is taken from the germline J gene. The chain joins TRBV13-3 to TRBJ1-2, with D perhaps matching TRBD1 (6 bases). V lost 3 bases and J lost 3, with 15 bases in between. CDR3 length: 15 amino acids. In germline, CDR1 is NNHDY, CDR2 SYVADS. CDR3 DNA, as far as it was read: TGTGCCAGCAGTGGCCGGGACATTGGGGACTCC. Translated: CASSGRDIGDS. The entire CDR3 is CASSGRDIGDSDYTF.

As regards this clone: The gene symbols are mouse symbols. CDR3 loop: CASSNTRYEQYF. The part of the CDR3 DNA that was read is TGTGCCAGCAGTAATACCAGGTAT. The chain employs TRBV19 and TRBJ2-7; D gene uncertain. The read gets to within 4 residues of the CDR3 end, and the germline J gene fills in the rest. This CDR3 is built from 12 residues. CDR1 is FNHDT and CDR2 is SITEND in the germline V gene (reference sequence). Variable domain in full (rest from reference TRBV19 and TRBJ2-7): GGIITQTPKFLIGQEGQKLTLKCQQNFNHDTMYWYRQDSGKGLRLIYYSITENDLQKGDLSEGYDASREKKSSFSLTVTSAQKNEMAVFLCASSNTRYEQYFGPGTRLTVL.

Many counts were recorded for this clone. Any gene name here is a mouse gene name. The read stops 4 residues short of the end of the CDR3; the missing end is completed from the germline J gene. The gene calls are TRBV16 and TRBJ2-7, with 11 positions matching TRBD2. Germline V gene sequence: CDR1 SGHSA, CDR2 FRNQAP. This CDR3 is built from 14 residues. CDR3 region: CASSLGDWGYEQYF. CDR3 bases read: TGTGCAAGCAGCTTAGGGGACTGGGGGTAT.

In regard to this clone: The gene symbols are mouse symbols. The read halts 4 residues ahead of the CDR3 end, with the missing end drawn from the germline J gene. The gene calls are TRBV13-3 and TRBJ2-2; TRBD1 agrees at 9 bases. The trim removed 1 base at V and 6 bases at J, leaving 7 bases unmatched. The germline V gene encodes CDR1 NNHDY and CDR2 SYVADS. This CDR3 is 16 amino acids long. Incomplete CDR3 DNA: TGTGCCAGCAGTGATCGGGACAGGGAAATTCCCGGG. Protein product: CASSDRDREIPG. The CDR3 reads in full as CASSDRDREIPGQLYF.

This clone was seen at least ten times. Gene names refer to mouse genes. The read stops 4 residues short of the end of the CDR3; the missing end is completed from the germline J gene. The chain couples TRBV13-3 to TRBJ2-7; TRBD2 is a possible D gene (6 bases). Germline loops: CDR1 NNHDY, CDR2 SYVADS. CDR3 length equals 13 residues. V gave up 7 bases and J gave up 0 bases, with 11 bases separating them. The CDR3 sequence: CASAGDSSYEQYF. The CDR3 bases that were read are TGTGCCAGCGCTGGGGATAGCTCCTAT.

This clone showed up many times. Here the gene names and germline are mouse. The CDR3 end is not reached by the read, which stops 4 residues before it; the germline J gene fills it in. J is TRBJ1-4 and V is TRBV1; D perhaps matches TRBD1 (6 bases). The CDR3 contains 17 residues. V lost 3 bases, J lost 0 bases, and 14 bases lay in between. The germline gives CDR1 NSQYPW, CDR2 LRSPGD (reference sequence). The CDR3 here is CTCSAPPGTISNERLFF. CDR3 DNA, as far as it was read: TGCACCTGCAGTGCGCCCCCAGGGACAATTTCCAACGAA.

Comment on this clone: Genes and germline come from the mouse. The CDR3 region is CTCSASGTGNYAEQFF. The part of the CDR3 DNA that was read is TGCACCTGCAGTGCCTCCGGGACTGGTAACTATGCT. The V call is TRBV1, the J call TRBJ2-1; 8 positions match TRBD2. The read ends 4 residues early relative to the CDR3; the germline J gene fills the gap. CDR3 length equals 16 residues. V lost 3 bases, J lost 0 bases, and 4 bases stayed unmatched. Germline V gene data show CDR1 as NSQYPW and CDR2 as LRSPGD (reference sequence). The full variable domain, in which reference TRBV1 and TRBJ2-1 provide the parts outside the CDR3, is VTLLEQNPRWRLVPRGQAVNLRCILKNSQYPWMSWYQQDLQKQLQWLFTLRSPGDKEVKSLPGADYLATRVTDTELRLQVANMSQGRTLYCTCSASGTGNYAEQFFGPGTRLTVL.

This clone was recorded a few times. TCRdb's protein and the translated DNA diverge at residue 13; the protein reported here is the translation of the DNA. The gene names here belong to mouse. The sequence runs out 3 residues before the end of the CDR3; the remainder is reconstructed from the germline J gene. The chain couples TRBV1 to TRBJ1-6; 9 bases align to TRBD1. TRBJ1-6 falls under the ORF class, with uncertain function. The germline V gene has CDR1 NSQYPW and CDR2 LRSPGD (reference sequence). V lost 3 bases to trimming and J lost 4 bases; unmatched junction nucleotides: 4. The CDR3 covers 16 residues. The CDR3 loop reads CTCSARDREYNSPLYF. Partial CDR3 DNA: TGCACCTGCAGTGCTCGGGACAGGGAGTATAATTCGCCC.

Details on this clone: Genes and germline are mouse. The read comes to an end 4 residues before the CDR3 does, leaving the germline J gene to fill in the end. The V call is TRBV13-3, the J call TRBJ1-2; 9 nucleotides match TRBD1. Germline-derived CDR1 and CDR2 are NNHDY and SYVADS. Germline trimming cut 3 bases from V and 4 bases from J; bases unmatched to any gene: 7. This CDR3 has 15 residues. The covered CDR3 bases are TGTGCCAGCAGTGCTCCGGGACAGGGCGTCTCC. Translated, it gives CASSAPGQGVS. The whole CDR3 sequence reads CASSAPGQGVSDYTF.